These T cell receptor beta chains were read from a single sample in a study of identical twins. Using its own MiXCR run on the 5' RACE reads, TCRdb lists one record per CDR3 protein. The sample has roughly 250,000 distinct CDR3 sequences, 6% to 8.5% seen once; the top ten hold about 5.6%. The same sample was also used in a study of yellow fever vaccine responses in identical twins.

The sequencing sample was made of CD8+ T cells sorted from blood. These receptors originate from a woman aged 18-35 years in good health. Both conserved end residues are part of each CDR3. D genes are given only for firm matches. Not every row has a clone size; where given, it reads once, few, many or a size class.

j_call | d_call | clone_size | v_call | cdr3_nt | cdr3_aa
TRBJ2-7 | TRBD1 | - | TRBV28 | TGTGCCAGCAGTTTCCGACAGGGGAACGAGCAGTACTTC | CASSFRQGNEQYF
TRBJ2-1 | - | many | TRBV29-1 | TGCAGCGTTGCCGTGGACTCCTACAATGAGCAGTTCTTC | CSVAVDSYNEQFF
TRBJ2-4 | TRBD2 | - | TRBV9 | TGTGCCAGCAGCAACCCGGGGGGACTAGCGGGAGGCGCCAAAAACATTCAGTACTTC | CASSNPGGLAGGAKNIQYF
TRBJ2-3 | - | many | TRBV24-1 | TGTGCCACCAGTGAAGTTAGCACAGATACGCAGTATTTT | CATSEVSTDTQYF
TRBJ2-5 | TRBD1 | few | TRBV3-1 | TGTGCCAGCAGCCAACCACAGGGGGCTCGAGAGACCCAGTACTTC | CASSQPQGARETQYF
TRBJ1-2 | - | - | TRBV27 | TGTGCCAGCAGTAATGGCCCAGGTTATGGCTACACCTTC | CASSNGPGYGYTF
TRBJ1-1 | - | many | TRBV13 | TGTGCCAGCAGCTTAGGGCAGGGGTACGGAGCTTTCTTT | CASSLGQGYGAFF
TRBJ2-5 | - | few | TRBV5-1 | TGCGCCAGCAGCTCGATGGACAGACGAGAAGAGACCCAGTACTTC | CASSSMDRREETQYF
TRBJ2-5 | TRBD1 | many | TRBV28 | TGTGCCAGCAGTTTACTCCCCCTCGAGGGGGCCCAAGAGACCCAGTACTTC | CASSLLPLEGAQETQYF
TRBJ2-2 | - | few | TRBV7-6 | TGTGCCAGCAGCTTAGCGGATGGTAACACCGGGGAGCTGTTTTTT | CASSLADGNTGELFF
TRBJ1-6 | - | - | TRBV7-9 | TGTGCCAGCAGCCCGCCGACAGGACGTAATTCACCCCTCCACTTT | CASSPPTGRNSPLHF
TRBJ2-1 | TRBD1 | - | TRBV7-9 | TGTGCCAGCCGCTCAGGACCGGGACAGGGGGCCTACAATGAGCAGTTCTTC | CASRSGPGQGAYNEQFF
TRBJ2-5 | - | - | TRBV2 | TGTGCCAGCAGTGGCCCTCAGGGGGGTGAGACCCAGTACTTC | CASSGPQGGETQYF
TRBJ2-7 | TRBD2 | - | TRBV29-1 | TGCAGCGTTGAGGTTAGCGGGGTTACCTACGAGCAGTACTTC | CSVEVSGVTYEQYF
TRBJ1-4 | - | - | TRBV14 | TGTGCCAGCAGCCAGGAGCTGTATGAAAAACTGTTTTTT | CASSQELYEKLFF
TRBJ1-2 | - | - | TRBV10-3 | TGTGCCATCAGTGAGTCGGGAGGGGTAATAGCTAACTATGGCTACACCTTC | CAISESGGVIANYGYTF
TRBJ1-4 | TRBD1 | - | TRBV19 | TGTGCCAGTACAGTCCCAGGGGGAACTAATGAAAAACTGTTTTTT | CASTVPGGTNEKLFF
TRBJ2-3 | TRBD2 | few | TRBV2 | TGTGCCAGCCAGTGGATAGCGGGAGTTGGAGATACGCAGTATTTT | CASQWIAGVGDTQYF
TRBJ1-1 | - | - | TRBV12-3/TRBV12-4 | TGTGCCAGCAGCGTTAGGGCGGACACTGAAGCTTTCTTT | CASSVRADTEAFF
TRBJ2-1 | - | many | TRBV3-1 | TGTGCCAGCAGCCAAGGTTTCTGGACAGACCACAATGAGCAGTTCTTC | CASSQGFWTDHNEQFF
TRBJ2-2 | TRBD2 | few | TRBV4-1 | TGCGCCAGCAGCCCCCCGACTAGCGGGGGGGCCGGGACCGGGGAGCTGTTTTTT | CASSPPTSGGAGTGELFF
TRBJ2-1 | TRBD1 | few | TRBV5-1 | TGCGCCAGCAGCTTCCGACAGGGGGACCCCTCCTACAATGAGCAGTTCTTC | CASSFRQGDPSYNEQFF
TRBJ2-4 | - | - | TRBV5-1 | TGCGCCAGCAGCACGGAGGGGGCTGGAGACATTCAGTACTTC | CASSTEGAGDIQYF
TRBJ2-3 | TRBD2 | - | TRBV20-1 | TGCAGTGCCCGACCTTTCGAAGTAGCGGGGGTAGATACGCAGTATTTT | CSARPFEVAGVDTQYF
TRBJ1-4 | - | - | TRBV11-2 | TGTGCCAGCAGCTCCACGATGGGGCCTTCTGTTATGTTT | CASSSTMGPSVMF
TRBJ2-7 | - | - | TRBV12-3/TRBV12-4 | TGTGCCAGCAGTTTGGGGATATACTACGAGCAGTACTTC | CASSLGIYYEQYF
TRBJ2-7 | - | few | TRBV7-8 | TGTGCCAGCAGCTTAGCGGACAGAACCTACGAGCAGTACTTC | CASSLADRTYEQYF
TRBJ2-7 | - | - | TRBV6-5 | TGTGCCAGCAGTTACGGTGGTGTCCACGAGCAGTACTTC | CASSYGGVHEQYF
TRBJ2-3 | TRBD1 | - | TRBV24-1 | TGTGCCACCAGTGATTCCCCGACAGGGATGTGGGGCACAGATACGCAGTATTTT | CATSDSPTGMWGTDTQYF
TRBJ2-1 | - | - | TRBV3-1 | TGTGCCAGCAGCCAAGGTTCGCCGTATTCCTACAATGAGCAGTTCTTC | CASSQGSPYSYNEQFF
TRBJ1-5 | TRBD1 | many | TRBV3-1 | TGTGCCAGCAGCCAAGGGCAGGGGGCAAGCAATCAGCCCCAGCATTTT | CASSQGQGASNQPQHF
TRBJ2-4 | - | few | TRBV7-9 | TGTGCCAGCAGCCCAGACCCGGGACTAGCCAAAAACATTCAGTACTTC | CASSPDPGLAKNIQYF
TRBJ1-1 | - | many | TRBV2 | TGTGCCAGCAAGAAGCGGAAGGGAATGAACACTGAAGCTTTCTTT | CASKKRKGMNTEAFF
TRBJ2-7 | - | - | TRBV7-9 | TGTGCCAGCAGCGGCGTATACGAGCAGTACTTC | CASSGVYEQYF
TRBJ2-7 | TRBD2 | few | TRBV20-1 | TGCAGTGCTAGAGAGGGGGAGGGTAGCTCCTACGAGCGGTACTTC | CSAREGEGSSYERYF
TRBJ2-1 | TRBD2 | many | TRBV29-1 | TGCAGCGTTGTCCTAGCGGGAATCCAATTCTCCTACAATGAGCAGTTCTTC | CSVVLAGIQFSYNEQFF
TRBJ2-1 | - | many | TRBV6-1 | TGTGCCAGCAGTGAAGGGACAGAGGCCTACAATGAGCAGTTCTTC | CASSEGTEAYNEQFF
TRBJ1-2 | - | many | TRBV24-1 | TGTGCCACCAGTGACCCCACAGGGTACTATGGCTACACCTTC | CATSDPTGYYGYTF
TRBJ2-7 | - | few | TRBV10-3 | TGTGCCATCAGTGAGTTCGGACAGCTCTCCTACGAGCAGTACTTC | CAISEFGQLSYEQYF
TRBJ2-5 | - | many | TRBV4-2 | TGTGCCAGCAGCCAAGATCTCCAGCGCACACTACGTGAGACCCAGTACTTC | CASSQDLQRTLRETQYF
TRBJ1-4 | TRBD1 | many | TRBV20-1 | TGCAGTGCAACCGGGACAGGGGTTTTGAGACTGTTTTTT | CSATGTGVLRLFF
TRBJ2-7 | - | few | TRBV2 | TGTGCCAGCAGTGAAACGGGAATATGGAACTACGAGCAGTACTTC | CASSETGIWNYEQYF
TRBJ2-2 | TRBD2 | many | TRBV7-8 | TGTGCCAGCAGCTCCGGGACTACCTTAAACACCGGGGAGCTGTTTTTT | CASSSGTTLNTGELFF
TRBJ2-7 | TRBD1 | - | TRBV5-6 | TGTGCCAGCAGCAGTGGGACAGGTAACTCCTACGAGCAGTACTTC | CASSSGTGNSYEQYF
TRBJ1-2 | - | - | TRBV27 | TGTGCCAGCAGTTTCGGGGTTCGTGATGGCTACACCTTC | CASSFGVRDGYTF
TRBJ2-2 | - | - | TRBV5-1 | TGCGCCAGCAGCTTGGCTCTGGTCGGTCGGGCGAACACCGGGGAGCTGTTTTTT | CASSLALVGRANTGELFF